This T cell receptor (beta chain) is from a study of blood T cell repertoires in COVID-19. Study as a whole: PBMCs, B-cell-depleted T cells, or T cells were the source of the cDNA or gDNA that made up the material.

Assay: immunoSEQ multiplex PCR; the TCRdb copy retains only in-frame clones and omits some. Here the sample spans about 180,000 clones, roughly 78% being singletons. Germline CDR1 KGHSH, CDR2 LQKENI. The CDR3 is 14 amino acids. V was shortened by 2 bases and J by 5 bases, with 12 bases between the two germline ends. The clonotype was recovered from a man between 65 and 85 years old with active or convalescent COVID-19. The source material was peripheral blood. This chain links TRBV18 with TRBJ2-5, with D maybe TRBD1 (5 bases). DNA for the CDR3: TGTGCCAGCTCACCAAATCAGGGATCGGAGACCCAGTACTTC. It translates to CASSPNQGSETQYF.